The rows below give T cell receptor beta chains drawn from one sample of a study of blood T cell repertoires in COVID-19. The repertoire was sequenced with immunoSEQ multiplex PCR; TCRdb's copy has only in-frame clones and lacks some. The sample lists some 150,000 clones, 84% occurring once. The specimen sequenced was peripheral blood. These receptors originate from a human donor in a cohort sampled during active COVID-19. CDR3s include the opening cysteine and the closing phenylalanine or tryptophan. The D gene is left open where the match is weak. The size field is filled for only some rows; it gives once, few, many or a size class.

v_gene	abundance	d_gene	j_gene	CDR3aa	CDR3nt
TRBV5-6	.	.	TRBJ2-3	CASSVRGSTDTQYF	TGTGCCAGCAGCGTAAGGGGTAGCACAGATACGCAGTATTTT
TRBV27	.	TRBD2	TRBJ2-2	CASSLSILAGGGELFF	TGTGCCAGCAGTTTATCGATTCTAGCGGGGGGCGGGGAGCTGTTTTTT
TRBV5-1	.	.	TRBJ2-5	CASSSGLFESETQYF	TGCGCCAGCAGCTCGGGACTCTTCGAGTCGGAGACCCAGTACTTC
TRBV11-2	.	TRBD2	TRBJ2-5	CASSYLTSGRETQYF	TGTGCCAGCAGTTACCTGACTAGCGGGAGAGAGACCCAGTACTTC
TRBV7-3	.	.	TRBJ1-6	CASSWGGNSPLHF	TGTGCCAGCAGTTGGGGGGGAAATTCACCCCTCCACTTT
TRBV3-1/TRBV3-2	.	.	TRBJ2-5	CASSQIGTRTSASTQYF	TGTGCCAGCAGCCAAATTGGGACAAGGACGTCCGCCTCGACCCAGTACTTC
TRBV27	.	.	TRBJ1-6	CASSPWARVQVSPLHF	TGTGCCAGCAGTCCCTGGGCCAGGGTTCAGGTTTCACCCCTCCACTTT
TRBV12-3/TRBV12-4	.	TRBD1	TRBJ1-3	CASRTTGVNTIYF	TGTGCCAGCAGGACGACAGGGGTAAACACCATATATTTT
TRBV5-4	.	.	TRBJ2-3	CASSTPSTDTQYF	TGTGCCAGCAGCACACCTAGCACAGATACGCAGTATTTT
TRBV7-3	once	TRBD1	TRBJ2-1	CASSLRGPGPVFF	TGTGCCAGCAGCTTGAGGGGGCCAGGACCCGTGTTCTTC
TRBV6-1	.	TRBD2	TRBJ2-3	CASSEARGASTDTQYF	TGTGCCAGCAGTGAAGCGCGGGGGGCCAGCACAGATACGCAGTATTTT
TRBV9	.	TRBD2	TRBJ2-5	CASSLGLAGARETQYF	TGTGCCAGCAGCTTGGGACTAGCGGGGGCAAGGGAGACCCAGTACTTC
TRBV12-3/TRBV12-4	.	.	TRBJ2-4	CASSSAGVQYF	TGTGCCAGCAGTTCGGCAGGGGTTCAGTACTTC
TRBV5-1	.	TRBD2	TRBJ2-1	CASSSRGGDVYEQFF	TGCGCCAGCAGCTCTCGCGGGGGGGATGTGTATGAGCAGTTCTTC
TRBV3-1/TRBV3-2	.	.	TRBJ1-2	CASSQDWAGYGYTF	TGTGCCAGCAGCCAAGATTGGGCGGGCTATGGCTACACCTTC
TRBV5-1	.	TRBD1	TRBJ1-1	CASSSGTGGTEAFF	TGCGCCAGCAGCTCAGGGACAGGGGGCACTGAAGCTTTCTTT
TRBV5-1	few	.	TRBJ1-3	CASSPWEFSGNTIYF	TGCGCCAGCAGCCCGTGGGAGTTCTCTGGAAACACCATATATTTT
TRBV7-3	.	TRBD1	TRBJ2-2	CASSPRGLGELFF	TGTGCCAGCAGCCCAAGGGGGCTCGGGGAGCTGTTTTTT
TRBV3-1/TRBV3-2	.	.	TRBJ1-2	CASSQDGGPDYGYTF	TGTGCCAGCAGCCAAGATGGAGGACCTGACTATGGCTACACCTTC
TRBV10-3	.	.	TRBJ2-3	CAISDPGAAGLGPDTQYF	TGTGCCATCAGTGACCCCGGCGCAGCGGGTCTGGGGCCAGATACGCAGTATTTT
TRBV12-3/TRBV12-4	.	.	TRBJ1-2	CASRFRRSGYTF	TGTGCCAGCAGGTTCAGGAGGTCGGGCTACACCTTC
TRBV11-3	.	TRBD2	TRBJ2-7	CASGPTSGALKSYEQYF	TGTGCCAGCGGCCCAACTAGCGGGGCGTTGAAATCCTACGAGCAGTACTTC
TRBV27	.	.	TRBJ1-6	CASSFRGSPLHF	TGTGCCAGCAGTTTCCGGGGGTCACCCCTCCACTTT
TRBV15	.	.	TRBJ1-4	CATSRDGGGNNEKLFF	TGTGCCACCAGCAGAGATGGGGGGGGGAATAATGAAAAACTGTTTTTT
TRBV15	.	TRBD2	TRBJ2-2	CATSRSGGRNTGELFF	TGTGCCACCAGCAGATCGGGGGGGCGGAACACCGGGGAGCTGTTTTTT
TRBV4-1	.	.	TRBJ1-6	CASSQAGGPYSPLHF	TGCGCCAGCAGCCAAGCGGGGGGGCCCTATTCACCCCTCCACTTT
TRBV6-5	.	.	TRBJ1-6	CASHRDINNSPLHF	TGTGCCAGTCACCGGGACATCAATAATTCACCCCTCCACTTT
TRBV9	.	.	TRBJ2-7	CASSVTTSGSYEQYF	TGTGCCAGCAGCGTCACGACCTCAGGTTCCTACGAGCAGTACTTC
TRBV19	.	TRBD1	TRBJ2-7	CASSRDRGGEQYF	TGTGCCAGTAGTCGCGACAGGGGGGGCGAGCAGTACTTC